A selection of T cell receptor beta chains follows, all from one sample in a study of blood T cell repertoires in COVID-19. TCRdb keeps only in-frame clones here, not all; method: immunoSEQ multiplex PCR. Altogether 180,000 or so clones are present, more than 80% being singletons, with the ten largest covering roughly 9.6%. The source material was peripheral blood. The receptors come from a woman between 40 and 50 years old with COVID-19, enrolled during active disease. The CDR3 runs from the conserved cysteine through the conserved F or W. A D gene is named only where the DNA matches it firmly. Expanded clones are given a class, and other clones once, few, many or no size at all.

D,J,size,V,DNA,CDR3
TRBD1,TRBJ1-2,-,TRBV19,TGTGCCAGTAGTCCCCGCGCGGGACAGGTTGAAGGTGGCTACACCTTC,CASSPRAGQVEGGYTF
TRBD2,TRBJ2-4,-,TRBV27,TGTGCCAGCAGCTTAAGGACTAGCGGGCCTTCCTACTTC,CASSLRTSGPSYF
-,TRBJ1-2,-,TRBV30,TGTGCCTGGAGCGCAGGGATTGGCTATGGCTACACCTTC,CAWSAGIGYGYTF
-,TRBJ1-4,-,TRBV20-1,TGCAGTGCTAGTCGGGGGGGAAGAACTAATGAAAAACTGTTTTTT,CSASRGGRTNEKLFF
-,TRBJ2-4,once,TRBV28,TGTGCCAGCAGTCTTACAGGGCTGAAAAACATTCAGTACTTC,CASSLTGLKNIQYF
-,TRBJ2-2,-,TRBV5-1,TGCGCCAGCAGCTTAGGGGACACCGGGGAGCTGTTTTTT,CASSLGDTGELFF
TRBD1,TRBJ1-2,-,TRBV12-3/TRBV12-4,TGTGCCAGCAGTATGACAGGGTTTTATGGCTACACCTTC,CASSMTGFYGYTF
TRBD1,TRBJ1-1,-,TRBV28,TGTGCCAGCAGTTCGGACAGGGTGAACACTGAAGCTTTCTTT,CASSSDRVNTEAFF
-,TRBJ1-1,-,TRBV7-9,TGTGCCAGCAGCTTACCGAGGGTGGGGAGCACTGAAGCTTTCTTT,CASSLPRVGSTEAFF
-,TRBJ1-1,few,TRBV6-2/TRBV6-3,TGTGCCAGCAGTTACTCACGGGTACACACTGAAGCTTTCTTT,CASSYSRVHTEAFF
-,TRBJ2-7,few,TRBV5-6,TGTGCCAGCAGCGGGGGGACCAGGTGGACGTACTTC,CASSGGTRWTYF
-,TRBJ2-7,few,TRBV7-9,TGTGCCAGCAGCTTAGTATCCGAGCAGTACTTC,CASSLVSEQYF
-,TRBJ2-3,-,TRBV6-6,TGTGCCAGCAGGTCCTCAGGAGGAGGCGGAGATACGCAGTATTTT,CASRSSGGGGDTQYF
-,TRBJ1-2,-,TRBV6-5,TGTGCCAGCAGAAAAACTGCATGGTATGGCTACACCTTC,CASRKTAWYGYTF
-,TRBJ2-3,-,TRBV12-3/TRBV12-4,TGTGCCAGCAGTTTCCGGCGGGCAGATACGCAGTATTTT,CASSFRRADTQYF
-,TRBJ1-5,-,TRBV6-6,TGTGCCAGCAGTTTAACGCCGGATCAGCCCCAGCATTTT,CASSLTPDQPQHF
TRBD2,TRBJ2-1,-,TRBV28,TGTGCCAGCAGTTTCTTAGCGGGCTCCTACAATGAGCAGTTCTTC,CASSFLAGSYNEQFF
TRBD1,TRBJ1-5,-,TRBV19,TGTGCCAGTAGTCCTCGGACAGGGAATGCTAATCAGCCCCAGCATTTT,CASSPRTGNANQPQHF
-,TRBJ1-1,-,TRBV19,TGTGCCAGTAGTATTTCACGCGACACTGAAGCTTTCTTT,CASSISRDTEAFF
-,TRBJ1-1,once,TRBV28,TGTGCCAGCAGCTCCGGGGGGATCACTGAAGCTTTCTTT,CASSSGGITEAFF
TRBD2,TRBJ2-1,few,TRBV30,TGTGCCTGGAGCAGACCAGGACTAGCTTCCTACAATGAGCAGTTCTTC,CAWSRPGLASYNEQFF
TRBD1,TRBJ1-4,few,TRBV2,TGTGCCAGCAGTGCGGCGGGACAGGTTAATGAAAAACTGTTTTTT,CASSAAGQVNEKLFF
-,TRBJ1-2,-,TRBV27,TGTGCCAGCAGTCCCTCGGGGGGTCGGTATGGCTACACCTTC,CASSPSGGRYGYTF
TRBD1,TRBJ1-2,-,TRBV28,TGTGCCAGCAGTTCGACAGGGGCGCTGGGTGGCTACACCTTC,CASSSTGALGGYTF
TRBD1,TRBJ1-1,-,TRBV19,TGTGCCAGTAGTACCCAACAGGGGGTCTTAGCTTTCTTT,CASSTQQGVLAFF
TRBD1,TRBJ2-3,-,TRBV5-1,TGCGCCAGCAGCTTGGCGACAGGGTCCGATACGCAGTATTTT,CASSLATGSDTQYF
TRBD2,TRBJ2-1,few,TRBV5-4,TGTGCCAGCAGCTTGGATATAGCGGGAGGGCTGAATGAGCAGTTCTTC,CASSLDIAGGLNEQFF
TRBD2,TRBJ2-3,-,TRBV7-3,TGTGCCAGCAGAACTAGCGGTTGGGGCACAGATACGCAGTATTTT,CASRTSGWGTDTQYF
-,TRBJ1-1,few,TRBV19,TGTGCCACCCTCGGGACTTGGGACACTGAAGCTTTCTTT,CATLGTWDTEAFF
TRBD1,TRBJ1-3,-,TRBV11-2,TGTGCCAGCAGCCAAAAAACACGGACAGGGCTCGGTCTGGACACCATATATTTT,CASSQKTRTGLGLDTIYF
TRBD1,TRBJ2-5,-,TRBV27,TGTGCCAGCAGTTCACGCCCCTGGGACAGTAAAGAGACCCAGTACTTC,CASSSRPWDSKETQYF
-,TRBJ2-7,few,TRBV5-1,TGCGCCAGCAGCTCCCAGAACTACGAGCAGTACTTC,CASSSQNYEQYF
TRBD1,TRBJ1-2,-,TRBV9,TGTGCCAGCAGTTCCGGGACAGGGTGGACAAACTATGGCTACACCTTC,CASSSGTGWTNYGYTF
-,TRBJ1-6,-,TRBV6-5,TGTGCCAGCAGTTTAACCCGGGACATGAATTCACCCCTCCACTTT,CASSLTRDMNSPLHF
TRBD1,TRBJ2-1,-,TRBV7-8,TGTGCCAGCAGCGCTCGACAGGGGGATAACTCCTACAATGAGCAGTTCTTC,CASSARQGDNSYNEQFF
-,TRBJ1-2,once,TRBV6-5,TGTGCCAGCAGTCGAACCCTGACAGAAAACTATGGCTACACCTTC,CASSRTLTENYGYTF
-,TRBJ1-1,-,TRBV20-1,TGCAGTGCTAGGTTCGGAGCTTTCTTT,CSARFGAFF